These 4 T cell receptor beta chains came from one sample sequenced in a study of blood T cells in healthy people across ages (dated by TCRdb to the mid-2010s). The library was produced with 5' RACE. For sequencing, an Illumina HiSeq 2500 was employed. A second PCR of about 7 to 12 cycles was performed with a sample-barcoded 5' primer and a J-beta primer mix. TCRdb trimmed public reads at Q25 via fastp, called clones via MiXCR and kept in-frame beta chains. Duplicate CDR3 protein sequences are folded into a single record with the most common DNA and genes. In this sample the table shows 650,000 to 1,000,000 distinct CDR3 sequences, around 36% of which occur a single time. Around 13% of the sample rests with the top ten. Sequencing input: blood. The receptor source for this set is a man aged 18 to 30 in good health.

This clonotype came up a few times. The CDR3 spells CASSHAPGQGSEKLFF. In DNA form, the CDR3 reads TGTGCCAGCAGTCATGCCCCGGGACAGGGTAGTGAAAAACTGTTTTTT. V is TRBV12-3 or TRBV12-4 and J is TRBJ1-4; TRBD1 agrees at 9 bases. The CDR3 loop spans 16 amino acids. The V segment lost 5 bases and the J segment 7 bases; nucleotides outside the gene matches: 11.

The rearrangement links TRBV4-2 to TRBJ2-3, with TRBD1 identical over 7 bases. The V gene end was trimmed by 3 bases and the J gene end by 0 bases; junction bases not matched to a gene: 9. The CDR3 is made up of 17 amino acids. Germline assignment: CDR1 LGHNA and CDR2 YNFKEQ. DNA for the CDR3: TGTGCCAGCAGCCAGGCCTCTAGAGGGGGCAGCACAGATACGCAGTATTTT. Protein: CASSQASRGGSTDTQYF.

The chain combines TRBV5-1 with TRBJ1-1; no clear D gene. Trimming pared 4 bases from V and 1 base from J, leaving 17 bases between. Per the germline V gene, CDR1 is SGHRS and CDR2 is YFSETQ. The CDR3 contains 16 residues. CDR3: CASSPQRRGTNTEAFF. The CDR3, as DNA: TGCGCCAGCAGCCCCCAACGACGGGGTACGAACACTGAAGCTTTCTTT.

This clonotype showed up just a few times. This chain uses TRBV6-2 or TRBV6-3 with TRBJ2-3, with D perhaps TRBD1 or TRBD2 (6 bases each). There are 15 residues in the CDR3. The V gene lost 5 bases and the J gene lost 0 bases, with 12 bases spanning the gap. Germline CDR1 and CDR2: MNHEY and SVGEGT. The CDR3 region has the DNA TGTGCCAGCAGTCACCCCGGGGGCAGCACAGATACGCAGTATTTT. It specifies CASSHPGGSTDTQYF.